The clone carrying this T cell receptor beta chain was seen a few times. The data belong to a study of early T cells in non-severe SARS-CoV-2 infection. About the research overall: Sequencing of bulk RNA from unsorted whole blood was done, without chain pairing.

TCRdb ran MiXCR on the 5' RACE reads and lists one entry per CDR3 protein. The sample contains about 77,000 distinct CDR3 sequences, 15% to 20% of which appear only once. Trimming took 4 bases from V and 1 from J, leaving 14 bases between them. The CDR3 contains 14 residues. Germline V gene sequence: CDR1 SQVTM, CDR2 ANQGSEA. The sequence derives from an adult who was a healthcare worker with PCR-confirmed SARS-CoV-2 infection or an uninfected control (not recorded which). The J gene is TRBJ2-7, the V gene TRBV29-1; D might be TRBD2 (6 bases). The specimen was whole blood. In nucleotides, the CDR3 is TGCAGCGTTGTACCGGGACTCCAGTCCTACGAGCAGTACTTC. It codes for CSVVPGLQSYEQYF.